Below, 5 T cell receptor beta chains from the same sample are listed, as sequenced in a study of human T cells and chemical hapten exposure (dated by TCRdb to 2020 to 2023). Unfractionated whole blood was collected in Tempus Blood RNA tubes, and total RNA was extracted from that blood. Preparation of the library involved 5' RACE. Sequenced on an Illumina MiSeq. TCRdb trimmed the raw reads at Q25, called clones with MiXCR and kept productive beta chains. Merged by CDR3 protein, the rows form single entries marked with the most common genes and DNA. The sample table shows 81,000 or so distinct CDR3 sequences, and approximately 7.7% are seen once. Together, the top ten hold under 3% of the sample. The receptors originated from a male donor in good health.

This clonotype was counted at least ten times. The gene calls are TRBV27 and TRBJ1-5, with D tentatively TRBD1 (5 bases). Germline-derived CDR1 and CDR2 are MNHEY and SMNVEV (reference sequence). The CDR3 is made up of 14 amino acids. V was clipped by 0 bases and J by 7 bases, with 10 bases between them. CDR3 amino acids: CASSLSMGVQPQHF. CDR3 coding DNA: TGTGCCAGCAGTTTATCGATGGGGGTACAGCCCCAGCATTTT.

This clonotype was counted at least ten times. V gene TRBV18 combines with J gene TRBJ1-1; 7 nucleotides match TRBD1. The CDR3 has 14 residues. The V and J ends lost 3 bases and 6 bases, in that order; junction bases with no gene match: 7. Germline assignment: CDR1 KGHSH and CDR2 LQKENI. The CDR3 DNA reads TGTGCCAGCTCACCGAAGACAGGGAAAGCTGAAGCTTTCTTT. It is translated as CASSPKTGKAEAFF.

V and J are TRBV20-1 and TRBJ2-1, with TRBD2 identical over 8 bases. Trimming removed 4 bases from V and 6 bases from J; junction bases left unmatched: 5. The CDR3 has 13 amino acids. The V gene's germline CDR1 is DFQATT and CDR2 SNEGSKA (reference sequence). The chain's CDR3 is CSATPGGGNEQFF. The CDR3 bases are TGCAGTGCTACCCCGGGGGGGGGCAATGAGCAGTTCTTC.

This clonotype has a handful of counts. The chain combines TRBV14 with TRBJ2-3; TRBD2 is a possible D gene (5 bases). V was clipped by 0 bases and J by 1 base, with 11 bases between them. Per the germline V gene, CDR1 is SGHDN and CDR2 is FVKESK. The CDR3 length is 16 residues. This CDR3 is CASSQDSGRGTDTQYF. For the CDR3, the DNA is TGTGCCAGCAGCCAAGACAGCGGTAGGGGCACAGATACGCAGTATTTT. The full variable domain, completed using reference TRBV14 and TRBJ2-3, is EAGVTQFPSHSVIEKGQTVTLRCDPISGHDNLYWYRRVMGKEIKFLLHFVKESKQDESGMPNNRFLAERTGGTYSTLKVQPAELEDSGVYFCASSQDSGRGTDTQYFGPGTRLTVL.

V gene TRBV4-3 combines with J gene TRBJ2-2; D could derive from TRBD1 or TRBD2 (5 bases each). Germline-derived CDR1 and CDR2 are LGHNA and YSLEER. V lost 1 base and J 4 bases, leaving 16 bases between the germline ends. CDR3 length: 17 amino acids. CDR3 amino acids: CASSQGIGARVTGELFF. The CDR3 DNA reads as TGCGCCAGCAGCCAAGGGATCGGGGCGCGGGTCACCGGGGAGCTGTTTTTT.